The 20 T cell receptor beta chains listed next were all sequenced from one sample in a study of human T cells and chemical hapten exposure. Via MiXCR, TCRdb re-called the RACE reads, giving one row per CDR3 protein. In the table there are around 69,000 distinct CDR3 sequences, approximately 9.4% of which are singletons. Time point in this sample: patch test 1, 2 weeks after DPC sensitization. Indicated treatment: therapeutic diphenylcyclopropenone sensitization with weekly scalp DPC. Sequenced material: whole blood, taken in connection with sensitization to the hapten diphenylcyclopropenone (DPC). The receptors were sampled from a woman aged 40 to 50 with alopecia areata. Some clones in this sample may be carry-over from other donors' samples.

In this sample, this clonotype turned up many times. The rearrangement links TRBV7-2 to TRBJ2-3, with 10 bases aligning to TRBD2. CDR1 and CDR2 from the germline V gene are SGHTA and FQGNSA. The CDR3 extends over 14 amino acids. V shed 4 bases, J shed 6 bases, and the junction held 4 bases outside the gene matches. The CDR3 protein is CASSSQAGGDTQYF. As DNA, the CDR3 is TGTGCCAGCAGCTCCCAAGCGGGGGGGGATACGCAGTATTTT.

This clonotype was found many times. This rearrangement joins TRBV20-1 to TRBJ1-2, with D tentatively TRBD1 (6 bases). Trimming removed 0 bases from V and 8 bases from J, with 13 bases in between. This CDR3 has 13 residues. Per germline, CDR1 DFQATT and CDR2 SNEGSKA (reference sequence). The CDR3 DNA is TGCAGTGCTAGAGATGGGACCCAGGGGGGCTACACCTTC. Its translation: CSARDGTQGGYTF.

In the case of this clonotype: Since a much larger clone is just one base distant, this may be a read error. The V gene is TRBV6-1, the J gene TRBJ1-4, with a tentative D call TRBD1 (5 bases). The CDR3 contains 15 residues. Trimming left V 9 bases short and J 5 bases short, with 19 bases between. The V gene's germline CDR1 is MNHNS and CDR2 SASEGT. In nucleotides, the CDR3 is TGTGCCAGAAGACAGTACGACAGCCCGAATGAAAAACTGTTTTTT. Translating gives CARRQYDSPNEKLFF.

The genes are TRBV10-3 and TRBJ2-1; 9 nucleotides line up with TRBD1. This CDR3 is 12 amino acids long. CDR1 ENHRY and CDR2 SYGVKD come from the germline V gene. The V segment lost 6 bases and the J segment 7 bases; nucleotides outside the gene matches: 1. CDR3 in DNA: TGTGCCATCAGACAGGGGGCGAATGAGCAGTTCTTC. It specifies CAIRQGANEQFF.

CDR3 protein: CATGAGTGYEQYF. The CDR3 nucleotides are TGTGCCACCGGCGCCGGGACAGGGTATGAGCAGTACTTC. This chain joins TRBV24-1 and TRBJ2-7; TRBD1 agrees at 9 bases. There are 13 residues in the CDR3. Trimming at V came to 9 bases and at J to 7 bases, leaving 9 bases not matched to a gene. Germline CDR1 KGHDR, CDR2 SFDVKD.

This clonotype was detected ten times or more. The rearrangement joins TRBV6-1 to TRBJ2-3, with D perhaps matching TRBD2 (7 bases). The CDR3 is 12 amino acids. Germline V gene data show CDR1 as MNHNS and CDR2 as SASEGT. Trimming took 8 bases from V and 5 from J, leaving 11 bases between them. This chain's CDR3 is CASGGAVDTQYF. The DNA for the CDR3 is TGTGCCAGCGGGGGGGCGGTAGATACGCAGTATTTT.

This clonotype turned up a few times. The CDR3 nucleotides are TGTGCCAGCACCCCAAATCGGGGGATGGAGACCCAGTACTTC. It encodes CASTPNRGMETQYF. This chain uses TRBV6-1 with TRBJ2-5; D is possibly TRBD2 (6 bases). V was cut by 7 bases and J by 5 bases, with 17 bases left in between. The CDR3 consists of 14 residues. Germline V gene lookup returns CDR1 MNHNS and CDR2 SASEGT.

In this sample, this clonotype turned up many times. The chain recombines TRBV3-1 with TRBJ1-3; the D gene is possibly TRBD1 (5 bases). The germline V and J ends were trimmed by 4 bases and 2 bases, with 12 bases remaining between them. The CDR3 sequence is 15 residues long. Looked up from germline, CDR1 is LGHDT and CDR2 is YNNKEL (reference sequence). CDR3: CASSLREVAGNTIYF. CDR3 coding DNA: TGTGCCAGCAGCCTCAGGGAGGTTGCTGGAAACACCATATATTTT.

This clonotype has just a few counts. This sequence joins TRBV7-9 and TRBJ2-3; D not certain. This CDR3 is built from 14 residues. CDR1 is SEHNR and CDR2 is FQNEAQ in the germline V gene (reference sequence). Trimming shortened V by 2 bases and J by 2 bases, and 8 bases separated the two germline ends. This chain's CDR3 is CASSLLWVTDTQYF. In DNA form, the CDR3 reads TGTGCCAGCAGCTTATTGTGGGTCACAGATACGCAGTATTTT.

This clonotype was seen many times. V is TRBV7-2 and J is TRBJ1-1, with D perhaps TRBD1 (5 bases). The CDR3 has 15 residues. V was clipped by 5 bases and J by 1 base, with 14 bases between them. CDR1 is SGHTA, CDR2 FQGNSA, per germline. CDR3 DNA: TGTGCCAGCAGCCGAGACGGGGCCCCGAACACTGAAGCTTTCTTT. Translation gives CASSRDGAPNTEAFF.

In its sample, this clonotype was seen many times. The chain carries TRBV4-3 and TRBJ1-1, with D hard to call. V was pared by 1 base and J by 4 bases, with 13 bases between. In germline, CDR1 is LGHNA, CDR2 YSLEER. The CDR3 contains 15 residues. The CDR3 protein is CASSQAEGMFTEAFF. DNA for the CDR3: TGCGCCAGCAGCCAAGCAGAAGGGATGTTCACTGAAGCTTTCTTT.

This clonotype was picked up many times. V and J are TRBV7-9 and TRBJ1-3, with TRBD1 matching over 7 bases. The length of the CDR3 is 16 residues. Unmatched junction bases numbered 10, after V lost 4 bases and J lost 4 bases. Germline CDR1 SEHNR, CDR2 FQNEAQ (reference sequence). The CDR3 region is CASSYREQGSGNTIYF. As DNA, the CDR3 is TGTGCCAGCAGCTACAGGGAACAGGGGAGCGGAAACACCATATATTTT. Supplemented by reference TRBV7-9 and TRBJ1-3, the full variable domain reads DTGVSQNPRHKITKRGQNVTFRCDPISEHNRLYWYRQTLGQGPEFLTYFQNEAQLEKSRLLSDRFSAERPKGSFSTLEIQRTEQGDSAMYLCASSYREQGSGNTIYFGEGSWLTVV.

This clonotype has ten or more counts. This rearrangement joins TRBV7-6 to TRBJ2-5; 8 bases fit TRBD2. With V trimmed by 1 base and J by 1 base, 8 bases remained unmatched. Per germline, CDR1 SGHVS and CDR2 FNYEAQ. The CDR3 runs 17 residues. CDR3: CASSLDQVLAGQETQYF. DNA for the CDR3: TGTGCCAGCAGCTTAGACCAAGTCCTAGCGGGCCAAGAGACCCAGTACTTC.

In its sample, this clonotype was seen many times. The chain has TRBV5-8 and TRBJ2-3; no clear D gene. This CDR3 has 13 residues. CDR1 and CDR2 from the germline V gene are SGHTS and YDEGEE. V gave up 4 bases and J gave up 1 base, with 7 bases separating them. The CDR3 loop reads CASSRSGTDTQYF. In nucleotides, the CDR3 is TGTGCCAGCAGCCGAAGTGGCACAGATACGCAGTATTTT.

Many counts were recorded for this clonotype. The chain links TRBV6-2 or TRBV6-3 to TRBJ1-5; no clear D gene. Trimming cost V 2 bases and J 11 bases, with 10 bases left between them. The CDR3 has 12 residues. Germline assignment: CDR1 MNHEY and CDR2 SVGEGT. The CDR3 DNA is TGTGCCAGCAGTTACGAAGGCCGTTCCCAGCATTTT. Translating it yields CASSYEGRSQHF.

Many counts were recorded for this clonotype. The rearrangement uses TRBV6-6 and TRBJ2-3; TRBD1 aligns across 7 bases. V was pared by 6 bases and J by 0 bases, with 3 bases of the junction left unmatched. CDR1 is MNHNY and CDR2 is SVGAGI in the germline V gene (reference sequence). The CDR3 runs to 14 residues. CDR3 sequence: CASSQQGSTDTQYF. The CDR3 coding sequence is TGTGCCAGCAGCCAACAGGGGAGCACAGATACGCAGTATTTT.

This clonotype was seen ten or more times. This chain joins TRBV12-3 or TRBV12-4 and TRBJ2-1; 10 bases map to TRBD2. The CDR3 covers 14 residues. V shed 7 bases, J shed 10 bases, and the junction held 10 bases outside the gene matches. The CDR3 is CASTLSGGPEEQFF. CDR3 sequence (DNA): TGTGCCAGCACCCTTAGCGGGGGGCCAGAGGAGCAGTTCTTC.

The rearrangement links TRBV30 to TRBJ2-7, with unresolved D. Germline CDR1 GTSNPN, CDR2 SVGIG (reference sequence). CDR3 length: 16 residues. V dropped 0 bases and J dropped 0 bases, with 15 bases sitting between them. CDR3 loop: CAWSVLLVPGSYEQYF. CDR3 in DNA: TGTGCCTGGAGTGTACTATTGGTGCCGGGCTCCTACGAGCAGTACTTC.

A few counts support this clonotype. The chain is built from TRBV20-1 and TRBJ1-6; 9 nucleotides agree with TRBD1. The V and J ends lost 0 bases and 4 bases, in that order; junction bases with no gene match: 7. Germline CDR1 DFQATT, CDR2 SNEGSKA (reference sequence). CDR3 length equals 17 residues. CDR3 sequence reads: CSAREGQGILYNSPLHF. CDR3 in DNA: TGCAGTGCTAGAGAGGGACAGGGCATATTATATAATTCACCCCTCCACTTT.

This clonotype was seen more than once but under ten times. The chain is built from TRBV11-2 and TRBJ2-1; 11 bases are a match to TRBD2. The V segment lost 5 bases and the J segment 6 bases; nucleotides outside the gene matches: 9. CDR3 length: 16 amino acids. Germline loops: CDR1 SGHAT, CDR2 FQNNGV. CDR3 residues: CASSRRLAGWGNEQFF. CDR3 nucleotides: TGTGCCAGCAGCCGACGACTAGCGGGGTGGGGCAATGAGCAGTTCTTC.